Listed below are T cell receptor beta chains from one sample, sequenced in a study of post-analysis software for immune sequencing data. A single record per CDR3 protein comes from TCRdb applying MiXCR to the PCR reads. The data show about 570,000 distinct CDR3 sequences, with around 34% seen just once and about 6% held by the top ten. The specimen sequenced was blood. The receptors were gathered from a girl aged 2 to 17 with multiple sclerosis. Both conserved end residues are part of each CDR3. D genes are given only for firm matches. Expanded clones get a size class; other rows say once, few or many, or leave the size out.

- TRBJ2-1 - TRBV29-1 CSVVPSSARYNEQFF TGCAGCGTGGTGCCGTCCTCGGCAAGATACAATGAGCAGTTCTTC
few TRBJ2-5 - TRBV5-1 CASREGGDRAETQYF TGCGCCAGCAGAGAGGGGGGCGACAGGGCAGAGACCCAGTACTTC
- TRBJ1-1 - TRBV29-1 CSVEVGLTEAFF TGCAGCGTTGAAGTAGGCCTCACTGAAGCTTTCTTT
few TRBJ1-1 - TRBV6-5 CASSAATEAFF TGTGCCAGCAGCGCCGCTACTGAAGCTTTCTTT
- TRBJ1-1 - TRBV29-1 CSVLSEGPEAFF TGCAGCGTCCTATCGGAGGGCCCTGAAGCTTTCTTT
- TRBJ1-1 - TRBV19 CASSSSVGHRLNTEAFF TGTGCCAGTAGTAGTTCCGTCGGGCACCGATTGAACACTGAAGCTTTCTTT
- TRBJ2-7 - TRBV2 CASSEALQGGDNPRWYEQYF TGTGCCAGCAGTGAAGCGCTTCAGGGGGGCGACAATCCTAGATGGTACGAGCAGTACTTC
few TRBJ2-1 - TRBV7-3 CASSLTGNRDNEQFF TGTGCCAGCAGCCTTACAGGGAACAGGGACAATGAGCAGTTCTTC
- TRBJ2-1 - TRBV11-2 CASSLVVHLLFF TGTGCCAGCAGCTTAGTAGTCCATCTCCTGTTCTTC
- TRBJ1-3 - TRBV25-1 CASSGLSGNTIYF TGTGCCAGTAGTGGGCTGTCTGGAAACACCATATATTTT
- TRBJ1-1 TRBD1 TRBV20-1 CSALRQGAHTEAFF TGCAGTGCTCTAAGACAGGGGGCACACACTGAAGCTTTCTTT
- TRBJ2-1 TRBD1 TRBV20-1 CSARLPGQGANEQFF TGCAGTGCTAGGCTACCGGGACAGGGGGCAAATGAGCAGTTCTTC
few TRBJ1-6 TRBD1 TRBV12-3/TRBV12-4 CASSFGLSDRVRSPLHF TGTGCCAGCAGTTTTGGTCTCAGTGACAGGGTCAGATCACCCCTCCACTTT
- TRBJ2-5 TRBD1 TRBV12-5 CASGLAQGAPRKTQYF TGTGCTAGTGGTTTGGCCCAGGGGGCGCCCAGAAAGACCCAGTACTTC
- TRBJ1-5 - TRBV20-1 CSASVGTGNQPQHF TGCAGTGCTAGTGTCGGGACCGGAAATCAGCCCCAGCATTTT
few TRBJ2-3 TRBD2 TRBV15 CATSKIAGGPADTQYF TGTGCCACCAGCAAGATAGCGGGGGGGCCGGCAGATACGCAGTATTTT
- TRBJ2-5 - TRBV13 CASSGGVASPQETQYF TGTGCCAGCAGCGGTGGGGTAGCAAGCCCACAAGAGACCCAGTACTTC
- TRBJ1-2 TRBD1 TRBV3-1 CASSQDWGTGNYTF TGTGCCAGCAGCCAAGATTGGGGGACAGGGAACTACACCTTC
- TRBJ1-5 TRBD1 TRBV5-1 CASSLETGDNQPQHF TGCGCCAGCAGCTTGGAAACAGGGGATAATCAGCCCCAGCATTTT
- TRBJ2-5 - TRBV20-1 CSNRALQETQYF TGCAGTAATCGCGCCCTCCAAGAGACCCAGTACTTC
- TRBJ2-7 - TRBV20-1 CSATVGPYEQYF TGCAGTGCTACAGTAGGTCCCTACGAGCAGTACTTC
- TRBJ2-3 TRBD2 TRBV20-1 CSARSGGAEVDTQYF TGCAGTGCTAGAAGCGGGGGGGCCGAGGTAGATACGCAGTATTTT
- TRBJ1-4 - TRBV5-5 CASSLDAGINEKLFF TGTGCCAGCAGCTTGGATGCGGGGATTAATGAAAAACTGTTTTTT
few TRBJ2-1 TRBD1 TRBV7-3 CASSKDLSGTELYNEQFF TGTGCCAGCAGTAAAGATCTCTCTGGGACAGAATTGTACAATGAGCAGTTCTTC
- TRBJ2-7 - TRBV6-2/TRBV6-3 CASSYGNYYEQYF TGTGCCAGCAGTTACGGCAACTACTACGAGCAGTACTTC
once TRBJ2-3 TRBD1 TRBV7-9 CASSLKGASTGTQYF TGTGCCAGCAGCTTGAAGGGGGCAAGCACAGGTACGCAGTATTTT
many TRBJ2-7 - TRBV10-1 CASSAEGYEQYF TGCGCCAGCAGCGCGGAGGGCTACGAGCAGTACTTC
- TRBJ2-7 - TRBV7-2 CASSFTPGDLREQYF TGTGCCAGCAGCTTTACTCCCGGGGACCTGAGGGAGCAGTACTTC
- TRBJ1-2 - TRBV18 CASSPPSGVGAYGYTF TGTGCCAGCTCACCTCCATCCGGCGTCGGGGCCTATGGCTACACCTTC
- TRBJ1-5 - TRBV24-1 CATSVHGDQPQHF TGTGCCACCAGCGTTCACGGCGATCAGCCCCAGCATTTT
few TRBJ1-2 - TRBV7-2 CASSLVAANYGYTF TGTGCCAGCAGCTTGGTAGCCGCTAACTATGGCTACACCTTC
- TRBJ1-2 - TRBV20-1 CSVVRPRGVTNYGYTF TGCAGTGTAGTGCGCCCCAGAGGAGTTACTAACTATGGCTACACCTTC
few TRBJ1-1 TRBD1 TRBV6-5 CASRKDRESAFF TGTGCCAGCAGGAAAGACAGGGAGTCAGCTTTCTTT